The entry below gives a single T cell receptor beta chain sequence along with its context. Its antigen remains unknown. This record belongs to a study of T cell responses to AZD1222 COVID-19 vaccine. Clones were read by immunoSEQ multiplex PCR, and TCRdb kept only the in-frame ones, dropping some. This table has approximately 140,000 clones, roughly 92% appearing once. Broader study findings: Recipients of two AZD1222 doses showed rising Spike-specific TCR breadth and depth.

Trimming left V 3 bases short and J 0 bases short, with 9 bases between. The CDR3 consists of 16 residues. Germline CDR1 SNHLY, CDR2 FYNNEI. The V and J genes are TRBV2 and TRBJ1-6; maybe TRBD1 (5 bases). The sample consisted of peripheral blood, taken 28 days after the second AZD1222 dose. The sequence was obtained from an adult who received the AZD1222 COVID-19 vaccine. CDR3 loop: CASSDVGGSYNSPLHF. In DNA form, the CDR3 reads TGTGCCAGCAGTGATGTTGGGGGCTCCTATAATTCACCCCTCCACTTT.